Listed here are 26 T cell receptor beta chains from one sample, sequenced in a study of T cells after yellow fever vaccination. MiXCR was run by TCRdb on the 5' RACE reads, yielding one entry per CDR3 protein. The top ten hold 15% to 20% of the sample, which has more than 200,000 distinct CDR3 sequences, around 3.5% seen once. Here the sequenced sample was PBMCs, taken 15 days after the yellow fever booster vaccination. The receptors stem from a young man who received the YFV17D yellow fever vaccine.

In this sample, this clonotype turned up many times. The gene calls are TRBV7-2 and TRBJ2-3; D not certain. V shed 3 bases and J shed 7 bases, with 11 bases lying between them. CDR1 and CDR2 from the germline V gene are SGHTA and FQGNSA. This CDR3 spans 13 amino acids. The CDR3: CASSFSGINTQYF. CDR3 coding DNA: TGTGCCAGCAGCTTCAGTGGGATTAATACGCAGTATTTT.

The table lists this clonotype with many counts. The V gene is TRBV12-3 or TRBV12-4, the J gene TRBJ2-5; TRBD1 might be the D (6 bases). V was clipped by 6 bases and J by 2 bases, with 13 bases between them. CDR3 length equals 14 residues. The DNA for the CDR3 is TGTGCCAGCAGCAAACAGGGCGGTCAAGAGACCCAGTACTTC. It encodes CASSKQGGQETQYF.

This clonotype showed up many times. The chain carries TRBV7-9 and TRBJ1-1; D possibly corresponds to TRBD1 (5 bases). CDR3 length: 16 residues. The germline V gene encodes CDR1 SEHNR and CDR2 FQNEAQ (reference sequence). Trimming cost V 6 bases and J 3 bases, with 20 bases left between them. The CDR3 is CASRDGRGKSHTEAFF. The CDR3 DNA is TGTGCCAGCAGAGATGGGCGGGGGAAGAGTCACACTGAAGCTTTCTTT.

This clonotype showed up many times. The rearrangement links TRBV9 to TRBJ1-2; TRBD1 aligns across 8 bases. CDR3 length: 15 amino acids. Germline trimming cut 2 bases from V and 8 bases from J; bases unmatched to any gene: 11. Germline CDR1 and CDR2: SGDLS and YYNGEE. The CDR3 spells CASSVSGQGGGGYTF. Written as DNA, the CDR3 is TGTGCCAGCAGCGTTAGTGGACAGGGAGGAGGAGGCTACACCTTC.

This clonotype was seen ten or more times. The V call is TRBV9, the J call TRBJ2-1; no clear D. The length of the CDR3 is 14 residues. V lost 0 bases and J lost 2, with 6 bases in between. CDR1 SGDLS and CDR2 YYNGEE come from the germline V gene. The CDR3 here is CASSVGWAYNEQFF. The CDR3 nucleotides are TGTGCCAGCAGCGTAGGGTGGGCCTACAATGAGCAGTTCTTC.

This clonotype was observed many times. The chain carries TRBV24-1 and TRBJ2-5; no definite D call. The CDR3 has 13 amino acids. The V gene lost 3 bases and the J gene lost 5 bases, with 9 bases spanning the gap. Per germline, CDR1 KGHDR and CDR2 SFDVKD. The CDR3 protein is CATSDPPVETQYF. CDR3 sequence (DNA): TGTGCCACCAGTGATCCTCCAGTGGAGACCCAGTACTTC.

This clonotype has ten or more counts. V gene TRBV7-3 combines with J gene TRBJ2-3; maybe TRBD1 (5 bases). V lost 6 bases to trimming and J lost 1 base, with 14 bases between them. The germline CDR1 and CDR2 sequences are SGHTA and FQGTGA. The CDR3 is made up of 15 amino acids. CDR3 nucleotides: TGTGCCAGCAGAGTGATGGGGCCCCGCACAGATACGCAGTATTTT. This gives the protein CASRVMGPRTDTQYF.

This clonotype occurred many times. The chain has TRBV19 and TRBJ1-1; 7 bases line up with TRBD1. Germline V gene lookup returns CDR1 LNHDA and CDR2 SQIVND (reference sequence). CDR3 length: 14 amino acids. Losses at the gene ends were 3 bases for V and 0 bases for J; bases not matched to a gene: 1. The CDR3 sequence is CASSMGQMNTEAFF. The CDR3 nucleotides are TGTGCCAGTAGTATGGGACAGATGAACACTGAAGCTTTCTTT.

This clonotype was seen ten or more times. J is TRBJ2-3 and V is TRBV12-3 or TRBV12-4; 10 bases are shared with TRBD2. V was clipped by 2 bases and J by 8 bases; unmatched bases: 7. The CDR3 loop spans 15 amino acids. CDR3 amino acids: CASSLSSGGVVTQYF. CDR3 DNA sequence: TGTGCCAGCAGTTTATCCAGCGGGGGGGTTGTTACGCAGTATTTT.

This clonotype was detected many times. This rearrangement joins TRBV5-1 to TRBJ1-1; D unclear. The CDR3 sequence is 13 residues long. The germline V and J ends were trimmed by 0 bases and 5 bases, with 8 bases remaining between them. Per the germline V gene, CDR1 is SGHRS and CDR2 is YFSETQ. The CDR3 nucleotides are TGCGCCAGCAGCTTGGAGCTAGGGACTGAAGCTTTCTTT. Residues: CASSLELGTEAFF.

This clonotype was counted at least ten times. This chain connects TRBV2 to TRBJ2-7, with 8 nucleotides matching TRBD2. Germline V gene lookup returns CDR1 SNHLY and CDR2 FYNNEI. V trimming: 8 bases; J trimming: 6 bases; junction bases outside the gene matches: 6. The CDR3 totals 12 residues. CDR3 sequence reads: CASVGLGSEQYV. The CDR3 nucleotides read TGTGCCAGCGTGGGACTAGGAAGCGAGCAGTACGTC.

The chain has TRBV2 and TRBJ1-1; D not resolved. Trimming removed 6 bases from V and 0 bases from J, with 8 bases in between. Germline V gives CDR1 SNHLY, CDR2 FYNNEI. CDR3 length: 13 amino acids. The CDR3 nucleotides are TGTGCCAGCAGACTAGCACTGAACACTGAAGCTTTCTTT. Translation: CASRLALNTEAFF.

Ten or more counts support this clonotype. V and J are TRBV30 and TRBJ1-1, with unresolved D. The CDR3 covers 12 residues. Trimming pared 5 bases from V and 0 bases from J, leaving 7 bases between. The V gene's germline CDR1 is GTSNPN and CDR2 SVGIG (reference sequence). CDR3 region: CAWAHVNTEAFF. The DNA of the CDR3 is TGTGCCTGGGCTCATGTGAACACTGAAGCTTTCTTT.

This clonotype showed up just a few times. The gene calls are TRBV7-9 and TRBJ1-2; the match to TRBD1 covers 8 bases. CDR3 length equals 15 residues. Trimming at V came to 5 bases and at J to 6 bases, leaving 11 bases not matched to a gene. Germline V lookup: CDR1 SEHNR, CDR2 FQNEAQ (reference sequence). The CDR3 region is CASSRTGFRSHGYTF. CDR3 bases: TGTGCCAGCAGCCGGACAGGGTTTAGGAGCCATGGCTACACCTTC.

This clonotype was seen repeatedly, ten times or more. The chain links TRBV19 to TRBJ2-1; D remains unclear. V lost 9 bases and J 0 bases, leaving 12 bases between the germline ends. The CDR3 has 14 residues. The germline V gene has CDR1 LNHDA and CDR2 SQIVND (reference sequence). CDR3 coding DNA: TGTGCCAGCTCGGACCAAAGCTCCTACAATGAGCAGTTCTTC. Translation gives CASSDQSSYNEQFF.

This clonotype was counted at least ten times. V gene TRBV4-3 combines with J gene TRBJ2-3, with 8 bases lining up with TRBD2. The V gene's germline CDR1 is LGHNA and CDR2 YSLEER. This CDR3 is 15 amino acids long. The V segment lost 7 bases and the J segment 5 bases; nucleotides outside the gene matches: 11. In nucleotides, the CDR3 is TGCGCCAGCACGCCTACGGGGGGGCCGGGAGATACGCAGTATTTT. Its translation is CASTPTGGPGDTQYF.

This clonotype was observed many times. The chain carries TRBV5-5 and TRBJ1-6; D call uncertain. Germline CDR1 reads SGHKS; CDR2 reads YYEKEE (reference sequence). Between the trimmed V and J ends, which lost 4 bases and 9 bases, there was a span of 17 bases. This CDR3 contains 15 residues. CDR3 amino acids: CASSPPGLTPSPLHF. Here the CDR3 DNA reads TGTGCCAGCAGCCCTCCGGGGTTAACCCCTTCACCCCTCCACTTT.

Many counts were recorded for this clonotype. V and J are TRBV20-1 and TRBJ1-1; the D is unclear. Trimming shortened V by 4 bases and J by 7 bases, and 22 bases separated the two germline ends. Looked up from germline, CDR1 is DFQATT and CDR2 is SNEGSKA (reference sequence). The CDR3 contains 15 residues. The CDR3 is CSAKTHGNFDGEAFF. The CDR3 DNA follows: TGCAGTGCTAAGACGCATGGAAACTTTGACGGTGAAGCTTTCTTT.

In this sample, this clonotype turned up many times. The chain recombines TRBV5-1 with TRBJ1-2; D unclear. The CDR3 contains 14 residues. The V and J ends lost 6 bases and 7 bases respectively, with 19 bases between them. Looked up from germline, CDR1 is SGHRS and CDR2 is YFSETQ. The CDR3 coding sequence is TGCGCCAGCATTCCGGGCCCGGGGATGGGTGGCTACACCTTC. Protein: CASIPGPGMGGYTF.

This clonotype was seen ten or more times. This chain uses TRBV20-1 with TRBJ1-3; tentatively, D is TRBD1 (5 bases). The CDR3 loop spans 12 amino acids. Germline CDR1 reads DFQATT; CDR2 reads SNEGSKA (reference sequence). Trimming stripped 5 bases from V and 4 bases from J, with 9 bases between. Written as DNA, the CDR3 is TGCAGTGCTGGTGGGGGGGGAAACACCATATATTTT. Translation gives CSAGGGGNTIYF.

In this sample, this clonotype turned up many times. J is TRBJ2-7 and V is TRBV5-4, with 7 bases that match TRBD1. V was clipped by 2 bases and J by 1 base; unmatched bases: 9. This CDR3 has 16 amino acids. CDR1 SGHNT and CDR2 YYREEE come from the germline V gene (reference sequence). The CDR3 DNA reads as TGTGCCAGCAGCTTACATGCCGGGACAGATTCCTACGAGCAGTACTTC. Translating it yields CASSLHAGTDSYEQYF.

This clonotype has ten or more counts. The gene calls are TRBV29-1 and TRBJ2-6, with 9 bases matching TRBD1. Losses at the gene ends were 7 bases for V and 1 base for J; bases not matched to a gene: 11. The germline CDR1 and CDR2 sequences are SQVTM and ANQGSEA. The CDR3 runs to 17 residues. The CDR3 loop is CSALLRQGVSGANVLTF. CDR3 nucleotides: TGCAGCGCCCTACTAAGACAGGGGGTATCTGGGGCCAACGTCCTGACTTTC.

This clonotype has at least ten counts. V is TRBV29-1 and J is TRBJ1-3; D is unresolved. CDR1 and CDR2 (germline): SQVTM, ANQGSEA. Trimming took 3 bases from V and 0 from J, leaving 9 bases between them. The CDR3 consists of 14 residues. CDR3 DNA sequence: TGCAGCGTTGATCTGGGGATCTCTGGAAACACCATATATTTT. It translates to CSVDLGISGNTIYF.

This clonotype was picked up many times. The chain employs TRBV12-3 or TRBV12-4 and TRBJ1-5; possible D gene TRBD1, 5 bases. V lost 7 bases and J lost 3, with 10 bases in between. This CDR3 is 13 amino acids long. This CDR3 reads CASTAGYNQPQHF. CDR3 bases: TGTGCCAGCACGGCAGGGTACAATCAGCCCCAGCATTTT.

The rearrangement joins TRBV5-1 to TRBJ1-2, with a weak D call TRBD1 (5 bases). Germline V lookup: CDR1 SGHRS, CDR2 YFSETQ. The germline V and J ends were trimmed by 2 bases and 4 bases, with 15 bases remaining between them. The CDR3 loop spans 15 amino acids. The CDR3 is CASSLVAGTSYGYTF. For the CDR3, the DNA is TGCGCCAGCAGCTTAGTAGCCGGGACCTCCTATGGCTACACCTTC.

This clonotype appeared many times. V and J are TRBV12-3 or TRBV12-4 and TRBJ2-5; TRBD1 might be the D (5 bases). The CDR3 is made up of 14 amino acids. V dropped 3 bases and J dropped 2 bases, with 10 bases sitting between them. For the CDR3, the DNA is TGTGCCAGCAGTTTGCCAGGGTCTCAAGAGACCCAGTACTTC. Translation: CASSLPGSQETQYF.